The 15 T cell receptor beta chains below come from one sample, sequenced in a study of blood T cells in healthy people across ages. The authors ran a second PCR of about 7 to 11 cycles using a sample-barcoded 5' primer and a J-beta primer mix. TCRdb reprocessed the 5' RACE reads with MiXCR, giving one entry per CDR3 protein. Of around 800,000 distinct CDR3 sequences listed, 53% are singletons. Sample: blood. The receptors were gathered from an elderly man in good health.

The chain employs TRBV7-8 and TRBJ2-4; D is perhaps TRBD2 (5 bases). TRBJ2-7 explains the end of the DNA better; the J call may be wrong. Per the germline V gene, CDR1 is SGHVS and CDR2 is FQNEAQ. This CDR3 spans 14 amino acids. Here the CDR3 DNA reads TGTGCCAGCAGCTCGACCGGGGTAGTTTACGAGCAGTACTTC. This sequence encodes CASSSTGVVYEQYF.

The sample holds one count of this clonotype. The chain combines TRBV12-3 or TRBV12-4 with TRBJ2-1; D is possibly TRBD1 or TRBD2 (5 bases each). The CDR3 contains 16 residues. Trimming took off 6 bases at V and 2 bases at J, with 17 bases between the two ends. As DNA, the CDR3 is TGTGCCAGCAGGCGGATAGGTGTGGGGGCCTACAATGAGCAGTTCTTC. This translates into CASRRIGVGAYNEQFF.

The chain couples TRBV20-1 to TRBJ1-1, with D perhaps TRBD1 (6 bases). Deletions cut 6 bases from V and 5 bases from J, with 16 bases between. Germline V gene sequence: CDR1 DFQATT, CDR2 SNEGSKA (reference sequence). The CDR3 length is 13 residues. As DNA, the CDR3 is TGCAGTGCAGGGGGGGACCGGACTACTGAAGCTTTCTTT. It encodes CSAGGDRTTEAFF.

The chain is built from TRBV5-1 and TRBJ2-3, with 14 bases aligning to TRBD2. Germline CDR1 SGHRS, CDR2 YFSETQ. CDR3 length: 16 residues. Losses at the gene ends were 3 bases for V and 14 bases for J; bases not matched to a gene: 14. This chain's CDR3 is CASSSGLAGVDRYAYF. CDR3 in DNA: TGCGCCAGCAGCTCGGGACTAGCGGGAGTCGACAGATACGCGTATTTT.

This chain connects TRBV20-1 to TRBJ2-7, with TRBD2 matching over 10 bases. This CDR3 spans 18 amino acids. The germline CDR1 and CDR2 sequences are DFQATT and SNEGSKA (reference sequence). V trimming: 0 bases; J trimming: 1 base; junction bases outside the gene matches: 12. CDR3 protein: CSARDPRLAGDSSYEQYF. The CDR3 DNA reads TGCAGTGCTAGAGATCCACGCCTAGCGGGAGATTCATCCTACGAGCAGTACTTC.

The chain combines TRBV7-9 with TRBJ2-1; 7 bases are a match to TRBD2. V trimming: 2 bases; J trimming: 4 bases; junction bases outside the gene matches: 8. The CDR3 covers 16 residues. The V gene's germline CDR1 is SEHNR and CDR2 FQNEAQ (reference sequence). CDR3 residues: CASSLRVAGGYNEQFF. In nucleotides, the CDR3 is TGTGCCAGCAGCTTAAGGGTAGCGGGTGGGTACAATGAGCAGTTCTTC. Complete variable domain (other parts from reference TRBV7-9 and TRBJ2-1): DTGVSQNPRHKITKRGQNVTFRCDPISEHNRLYWYRQTLGQGPEFLTYFQNEAQLEKSRLLSDRFSAERPKGSFSTLEIQRTEQGDSAMYLCASSLRVAGGYNEQFFGPGTRLTVL.

This clonotype was recorded many times. J is TRBJ2-5 and V is TRBV24-1; 7 nucleotides align to TRBD1. The CDR3 covers 16 residues. J lost 4 bases, V lost 0 bases, and 7 bases had no gene match. From germline, CDR1 is KGHDR and CDR2 SFDVKD. Here the CDR3 reads CATSDLYRGAGETQYF. The CDR3 coding sequence is TGTGCCACCAGTGATTTGTACAGGGGAGCAGGAGAGACCCAGTACTTC.

As to this clonotype: Relative to the germline gene, one junction end is altered; a read error may explain this. The genes are TRBV12-3 or TRBV12-4 and TRBJ1-2; D is uncertain. The CDR3 extends over 12 amino acids. The CDR3 reads CAGSLAPSGYTF. The CDR3 nucleotides are TGTGCCGGCAGTTTGGCTCCCTCGGGCTACACCTTC.

A few counts support this clonotype. This sequence joins TRBV29-1 and TRBJ2-5; 7 bases align to TRBD1. After removal of 2 bases from V and 4 bases from J, the junction contained 1 base not matched to a gene. CDR1 SQVTM and CDR2 ANQGSEA come from the germline V gene. This CDR3 has 12 residues. The CDR3 region is CSVETGAETQYF. Written as DNA, the CDR3 is TGCAGCGTTGAAACAGGGGCAGAGACCCAGTACTTC.

This chain joins TRBV10-3 and TRBJ2-1; 13 nucleotides line up with TRBD2. V gave up 7 bases and J gave up 6 bases; unmatched junction bases: 6. Germline V gene data show CDR1 as ENHRY and CDR2 as SYGVKD. The CDR3 spans 15 residues. The CDR3, as DNA: TGTGCCATCACCGGACTAGCGGGAGAGGGCAATGAGCAGTTCTTC. Translation gives CAITGLAGEGNEQFF.

V is TRBV6-5 and J is TRBJ2-5; 7 bases agree with TRBD1. Trimming took 2 bases from V and 4 from J; bases not matched to a gene: 1. The CDR3 sequence is 13 residues long. From germline, CDR1 is MNHEY and CDR2 SVGAGI. The CDR3: CASSYPGGETQYF. CDR3 nucleotides: TGTGCCAGCAGTTACCCAGGGGGAGAGACCCAGTACTTC.

In this sample, this clonotype turned up a few times. This sequence joins TRBV9 and TRBJ2-7, with D uncertain. The CDR3 contains 14 residues. Germline V lookup: CDR1 SGDLS, CDR2 YYNGEE. The V end lost 4 bases, the J end lost 1 base, and 12 bases lay between the germline ends. The CDR3 loop is CASSPRRQSYEQYF. The CDR3 DNA follows: TGTGCCAGCAGCCCCCGGCGGCAGTCCTACGAGCAGTACTTC.

This clonotype has just a few counts. The chain combines TRBV5-1 with TRBJ2-1, with a possible D match to TRBD2 (6 bases). V lost 3 bases to trimming and J lost 7 bases, with 23 bases between them. CDR1 is SGHRS and CDR2 is YFSETQ in the germline V gene. The CDR3 is 17 amino acids. CDR3 region: CASSSSLAGLLVNEQFF. The CDR3 DNA sequence: TGCGCCAGCAGCTCCTCACTAGCAGGGCTCTTGGTGAATGAGCAGTTCTTC.

This chain uses TRBV29-1 with TRBJ2-1; possible D gene TRBD1, 5 bases. Germline values: CDR1 SQVTM, CDR2 ANQGSEA. V lost 3 bases and J lost 8, with 17 bases in between. The CDR3 is 14 residues long. The CDR3 DNA follows: TGCAGCGTTGATAAGAGGCTAACACAGGATGAGCAGTTCTTC. It translates to CSVDKRLTQDEQFF.

This clonotype has just a few counts. The chain employs TRBV12-3 or TRBV12-4 and TRBJ2-5, with TRBD1 matching 10 bases. The CDR3 sequence is 13 residues long. Trimming took 6 bases from V and 10 from J; bases not matched to a gene: 8. The CDR3: CASRPGQGSNQYF. The CDR3 nucleotides are TGTGCCAGCAGACCGGGACAGGGGAGTAACCAGTACTTC.